This T cell receptor beta chain originates from a study of blood T cell repertoires in COVID-19. The CDR3 length is 13 residues. Trimming stripped 7 bases from V and 0 bases from J, with 13 bases between. Germline assignment: CDR1 SQVTM and CDR2 ANQGSEA. Generated by immunoSEQ multiplex PCR, the TCRdb table keeps only in-frame clones and is missing some. The sample holds about 140,000 clones; around nine tenths are singletons and the top ten take less than 5.5%. This clone has more than one count but fewer than ten. V is TRBV29-1 and J is TRBJ2-7, with a tentative D call TRBD1 (6 bases). Input material: peripheral blood. The source is a human donor in a cohort sampled during active COVID-19. In DNA, the CDR3 is TGCAGCGCAATGACAGGCAGCTCCTACGAGCAGTACTTC. It codes for CSAMTGSSYEQYF.